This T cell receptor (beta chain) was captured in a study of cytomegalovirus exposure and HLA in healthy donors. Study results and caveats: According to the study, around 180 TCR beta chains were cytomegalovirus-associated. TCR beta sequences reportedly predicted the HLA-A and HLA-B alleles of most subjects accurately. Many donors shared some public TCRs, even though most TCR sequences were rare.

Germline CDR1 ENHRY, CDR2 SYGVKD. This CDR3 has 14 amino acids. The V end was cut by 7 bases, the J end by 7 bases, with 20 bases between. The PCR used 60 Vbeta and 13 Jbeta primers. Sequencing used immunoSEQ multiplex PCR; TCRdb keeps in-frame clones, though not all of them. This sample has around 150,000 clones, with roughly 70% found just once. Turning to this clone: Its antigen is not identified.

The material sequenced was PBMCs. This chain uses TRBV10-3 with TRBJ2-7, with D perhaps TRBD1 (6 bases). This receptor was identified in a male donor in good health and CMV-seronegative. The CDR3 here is CAINSGTSFEEQYF. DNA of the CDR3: TGTGCCATCAACTCCGGGACATCTTTTGAAGAGCAGTACTTC.